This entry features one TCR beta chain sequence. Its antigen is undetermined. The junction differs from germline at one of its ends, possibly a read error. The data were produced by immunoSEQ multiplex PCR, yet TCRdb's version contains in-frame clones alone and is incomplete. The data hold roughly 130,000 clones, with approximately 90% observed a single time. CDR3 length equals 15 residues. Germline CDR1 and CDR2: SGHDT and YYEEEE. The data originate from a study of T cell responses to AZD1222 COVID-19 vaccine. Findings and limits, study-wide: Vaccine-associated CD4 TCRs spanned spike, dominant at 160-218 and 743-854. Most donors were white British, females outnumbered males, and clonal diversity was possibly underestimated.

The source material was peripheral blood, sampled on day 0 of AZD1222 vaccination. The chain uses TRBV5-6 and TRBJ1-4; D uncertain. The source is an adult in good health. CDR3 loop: CASSLTGGTYEKLFF. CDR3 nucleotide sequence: TGTGCCAGCAGTCTCACGGGTGGAACTTATGAAAAACTGTTTTTT.